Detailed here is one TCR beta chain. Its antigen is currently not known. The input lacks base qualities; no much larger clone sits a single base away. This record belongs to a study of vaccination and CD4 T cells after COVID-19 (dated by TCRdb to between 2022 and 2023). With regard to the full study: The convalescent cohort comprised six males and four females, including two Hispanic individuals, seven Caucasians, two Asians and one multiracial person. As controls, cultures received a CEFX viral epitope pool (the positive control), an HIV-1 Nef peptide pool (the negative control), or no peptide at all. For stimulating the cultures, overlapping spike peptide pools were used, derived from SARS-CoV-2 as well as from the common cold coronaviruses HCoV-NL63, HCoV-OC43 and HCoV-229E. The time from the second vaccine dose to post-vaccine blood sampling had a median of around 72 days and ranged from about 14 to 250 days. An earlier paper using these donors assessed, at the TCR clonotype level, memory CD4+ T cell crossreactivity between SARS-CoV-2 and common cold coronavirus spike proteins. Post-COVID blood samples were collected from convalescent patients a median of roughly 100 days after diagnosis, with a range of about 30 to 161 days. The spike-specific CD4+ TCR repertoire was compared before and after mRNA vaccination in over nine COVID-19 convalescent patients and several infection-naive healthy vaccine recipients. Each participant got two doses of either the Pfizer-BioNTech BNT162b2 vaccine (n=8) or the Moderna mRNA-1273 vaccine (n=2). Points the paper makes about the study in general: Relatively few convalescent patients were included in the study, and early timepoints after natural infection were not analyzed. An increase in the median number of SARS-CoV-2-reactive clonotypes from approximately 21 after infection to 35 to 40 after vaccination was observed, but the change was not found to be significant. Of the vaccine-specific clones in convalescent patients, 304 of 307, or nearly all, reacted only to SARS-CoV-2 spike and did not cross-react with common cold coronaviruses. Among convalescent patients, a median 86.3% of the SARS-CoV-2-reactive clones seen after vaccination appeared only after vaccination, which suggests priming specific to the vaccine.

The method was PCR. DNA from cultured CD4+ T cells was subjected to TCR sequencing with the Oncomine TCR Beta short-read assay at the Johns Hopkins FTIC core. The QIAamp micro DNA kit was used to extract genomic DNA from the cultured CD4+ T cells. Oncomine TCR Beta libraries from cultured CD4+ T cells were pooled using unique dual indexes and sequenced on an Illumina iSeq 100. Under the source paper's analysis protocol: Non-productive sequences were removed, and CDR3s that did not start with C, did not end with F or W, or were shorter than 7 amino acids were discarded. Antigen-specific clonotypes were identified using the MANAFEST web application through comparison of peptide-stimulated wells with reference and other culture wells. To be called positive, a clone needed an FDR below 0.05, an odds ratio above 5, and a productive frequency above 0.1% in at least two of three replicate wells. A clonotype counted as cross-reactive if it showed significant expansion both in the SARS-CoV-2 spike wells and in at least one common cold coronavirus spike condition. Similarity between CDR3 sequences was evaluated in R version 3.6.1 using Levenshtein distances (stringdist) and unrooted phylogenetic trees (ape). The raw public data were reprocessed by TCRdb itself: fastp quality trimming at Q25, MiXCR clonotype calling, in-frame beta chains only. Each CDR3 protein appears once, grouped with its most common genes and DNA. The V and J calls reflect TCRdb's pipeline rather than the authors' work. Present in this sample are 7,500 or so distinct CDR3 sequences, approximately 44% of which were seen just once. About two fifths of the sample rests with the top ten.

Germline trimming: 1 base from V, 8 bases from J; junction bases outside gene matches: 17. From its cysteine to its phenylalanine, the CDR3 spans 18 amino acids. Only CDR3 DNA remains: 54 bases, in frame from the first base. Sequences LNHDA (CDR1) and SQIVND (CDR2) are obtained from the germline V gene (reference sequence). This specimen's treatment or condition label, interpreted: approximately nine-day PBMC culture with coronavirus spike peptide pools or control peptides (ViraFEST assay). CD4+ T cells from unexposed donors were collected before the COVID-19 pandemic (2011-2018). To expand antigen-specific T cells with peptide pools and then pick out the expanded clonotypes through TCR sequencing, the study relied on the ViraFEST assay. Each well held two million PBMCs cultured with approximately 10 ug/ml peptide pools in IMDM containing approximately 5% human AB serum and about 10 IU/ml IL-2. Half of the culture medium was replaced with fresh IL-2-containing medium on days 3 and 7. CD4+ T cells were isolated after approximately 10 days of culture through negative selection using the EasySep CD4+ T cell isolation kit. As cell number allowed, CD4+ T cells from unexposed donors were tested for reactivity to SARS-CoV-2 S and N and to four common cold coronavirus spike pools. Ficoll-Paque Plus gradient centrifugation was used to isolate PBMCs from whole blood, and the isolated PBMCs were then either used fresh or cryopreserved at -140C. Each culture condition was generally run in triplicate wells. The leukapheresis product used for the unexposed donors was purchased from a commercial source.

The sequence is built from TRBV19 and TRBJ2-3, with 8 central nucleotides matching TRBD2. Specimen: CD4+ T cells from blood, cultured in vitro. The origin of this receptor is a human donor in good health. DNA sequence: TGTGCCAGTAGTATAGTGGGGCCAAGCGGGGGCCCGGGGAGTACGCAGTATTTT. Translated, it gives CASSIVGPSGGPGSTQYF. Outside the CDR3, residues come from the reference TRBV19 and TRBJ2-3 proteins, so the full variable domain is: DGGITQSPKYLFRKEGQNVTLSCEQNLNHDAMYWYRQDPGQGLRLIYYSQIVNDFQKGDIAEGYSVSREKKESFPLTVTSAQKNPTAFYLCASSIVGPSGGPGSTQYFGPGTRLTVL.